Shown below are 14 T cell receptor beta chains from a single sample sequenced in a study of shared clonotypes between healthy human individuals. Profiling relied on immunoSEQ multiplex PCR, and the TCRdb table lists in-frame clones only, not all of them. Of over a million clones detected, around 82% appear once; the ten largest clones hold 0.6% to 0.75%. The source material was memory CD4+ T cells from PBMCs. As for subset: CD45RA-negative fraction. The receptor set was obtained from a man aged 18 to 35 in good health. Some clones in this sample may be carry-over from other donors' samples.

The chain uses TRBV30 and TRBJ1-3, with 9 positions matching TRBD1. The CDR3 runs 16 residues. Germline lookup yields CDR1 GTSNPN and CDR2 SVGIG (reference sequence). Trimming removed 2 bases from V and 0 bases from J; junction bases left unmatched: 5. The CDR3 here is CAWSPGQGLSGNTIYF. CDR3 bases: TGTGCCTGGAGTCCGGGACAGGGCCTCTCTGGAAACACCATATATTTT.

The chain links TRBV7-9 to TRBJ1-1; maybe TRBD1 (5 bases). The V gene's germline CDR1 is SEHNR and CDR2 FQNEAQ (reference sequence). V lost 11 bases to trimming and J lost 3 bases, with 19 bases between them. This CDR3 is 14 amino acids long. CDR3 region: CAVTGGRRDTEAFF. For the CDR3, the DNA is TGTGCCGTCACTGGGGGGAGGAGGGACACTGAAGCTTTCTTT. Using reference TRBV7-9 and TRBJ1-1 for the parts outside the CDR3, the full variable domain is DTGVSQNPRHKITKRGQNVTFRCDPISEHNRLYWYRQTLGQGPEFLTYFQNEAQLEKSRLLSDRFSAERPKGSFSTLEIQRTEQGDSAMYLCAVTGGRRDTEAFFGQGTRLTVV.

This chain links TRBV14 with TRBJ1-5, with D uncertain. Germline values: CDR1 SGHDN, CDR2 FVKESK. The CDR3 runs to 13 residues. The V end lost 0 bases, the J end lost 7 bases, and 7 bases lay between the germline ends. The DNA for the CDR3 is TGTGCCAGCAGCCAAGACGGGAGACAGCCCCAGCATTTT. Protein product: CASSQDGRQPQHF.

The J gene is TRBJ2-7, the V gene TRBV10-3, with D perhaps assigned TRBD1 or TRBD2 (6 bases each). Germline V gene sequence: CDR1 ENHRY, CDR2 SYGVKD. This CDR3 is 17 amino acids long. The germline V and J ends were trimmed by 1 base and 2 bases, with 18 bases remaining between them. CDR3: CAISEWTQGRFAYEQYF. CDR3 nucleotides: TGTGCCATCAGTGAGTGGACCCAGGGGAGGTTTGCCTACGAGCAGTACTTC.

This chain uses TRBV11-2 with TRBJ2-1; 11 bases agree with TRBD2. V was pared by 5 bases and J by 7 bases, with 7 bases of the junction left unmatched. CDR1 and CDR2 (germline): SGHAT, FQNNGV. The CDR3 spans 15 residues. CDR3 loop: CASSSGLAGGNEQFF. Here the CDR3 DNA reads TGTGCCAGCAGCAGCGGACTAGCGGGTGGGAATGAGCAGTTCTTC.

The chain uses TRBV5-1 and TRBJ1-5, with TRBD1 matching 7 bases. The germline CDR1 and CDR2 sequences are SGHRS and YFSETQ. The CDR3 is made up of 14 amino acids. Trimming removed 2 bases from V and 6 bases from J; junction bases left unmatched: 5. The DNA of the CDR3 is TGCGCCAGCAGCTTACAGGGGATCGGTCAGCCCCAGCATTTT. Protein sequence: CASSLQGIGQPQHF.

V and J are TRBV23-1 and TRBJ1-1; TRBD1 is a possible D gene (5 bases). TRBV23-1 is an open reading frame whose function is uncertain. CDR3 length equals 15 residues. V lost 2 bases, J lost 3 bases, and 13 bases lay in between. CDR3 residues: CASSQVSLGDTEAFF. The CDR3 DNA sequence: TGCGCCAGCAGTCAAGTATCTTTGGGGGACACTGAAGCTTTCTTT.

The rearrangement links TRBV27 to TRBJ2-5, with TRBD2 matching 8 bases. V gave up 5 bases and J gave up 3 bases; unmatched junction bases: 2. The CDR3 contains 13 residues. The germline V gene has CDR1 MNHEY and CDR2 SMNVEV (reference sequence). Written as DNA, the CDR3 is TGTGCCAGCAGTAAGCGGGAGAAAGAGACCCAGTACTTC. It specifies CASSKREKETQYF.

V usage is TRBV5-1 and J usage is TRBJ1-2; TRBD1 matches at 7 bases. The CDR3 is 17 amino acids. The trim removed 3 bases at V and 9 bases at J, leaving 20 bases unmatched. The germline CDR1 and CDR2 sequences are SGHRS and YFSETQ. CDR3 DNA: TGCGCCAGCAGCTCGGTGGTGGCAGGGGGGGACACCAGGCGCTACACCTTC. Translated, it gives CASSSVVAGGDTRRYTF.

The chain uses TRBV5-1 and TRBJ1-5; unclear D gene. The length of the CDR3 is 13 residues. With 4 bases removed from V and 0 bases from J, the gap between germline ends came to 5 bases. Per germline, CDR1 SGHRS and CDR2 YFSETQ. CDR3 residues: CASSPNSNQPQHF. CDR3 nucleotide sequence: TGCGCCAGCAGCCCCAATAGCAATCAGCCCCAGCATTTT.

The CDR3 reads CASSFGQVAKNIQYF. The CDR3 nucleotides read TGTGCCAGCAGCTTCGGACAGGTAGCCAAAAACATTCAGTACTTC. The chain employs TRBV5-6 and TRBJ2-4; 7 bases agree with TRBD1. V dropped 2 bases and J dropped 0; count of bases not matched to a gene: 2. CDR3 length: 15 residues. Germline values: CDR1 SGHDT, CDR2 YYEEEE.

This clone was picked up one time. This rearrangement joins TRBV28 to TRBJ1-5, with TRBD1 matching over 7 bases. This CDR3 has 15 amino acids. V gave up 4 bases and J gave up 0 bases; unmatched junction bases: 3. Germline V gene lookup returns CDR1 MDHEN and CDR2 SYDVKM. CDR3 sequence (DNA): TGTGCCAGCAGTTCGACAGGGTATAGCAATCAGCCCCAGCATTTT. This codes for CASSSTGYSNQPQHF.

The rearrangement joins TRBV9 to TRBJ1-3, with TRBD1 identical over 7 bases. This CDR3 spans 12 amino acids. Germline CDR1 and CDR2: SGDLS and YYNGEE. J lost 10 bases, V lost 7 bases, and 8 bases had no gene match. The CDR3 nucleotides read TGTGCCAGCTCAGGGGGGACCCGGACCATATATTTT. Protein: CASSGGTRTIYF.

This clone occurred a few times. The V and J genes are TRBV29-1 and TRBJ2-3, with TRBD1 as a possible D gene (6 bases). V was clipped by 7 bases and J by 6 bases, with 17 bases between them. Germline V lookup: CDR1 SQVTM, CDR2 ANQGSEA. The CDR3 totals 13 residues. DNA for the CDR3: TGCAGCGCCAGAGCCCCACAGGGTGATACGCAGTATTTT. As protein: CSARAPQGDTQYF.